The 13 T cell receptor beta chains presented below share a single source sample, sequenced in a study of T cell responses to AZD1222 COVID-19 vaccine. The protocol was immunoSEQ multiplex PCR, while the TCRdb copy is restricted to in-frame clones and leaves out a portion. The sample carries fewer than 85,000 clones, 80% to 90% recorded once. Here the sequenced sample was peripheral blood, taken 28 days after the second AZD1222 dose. Every receptor here comes from an adult who received the AZD1222 COVID-19 vaccine.

This clone is a singleton in its sample. The genes are TRBV9 and TRBJ1-3; 10 positions match TRBD1. The CDR3 has 17 residues. Germline values: CDR1 SGDLS, CDR2 YYNGEE. J was trimmed by 0 bases and V by 6 bases; bases with no gene match: 9. Here the CDR3 reads CASNRGDRGISGNTIYF. Here the CDR3 DNA reads TGTGCCAGCAATCGAGGGGACAGGGGCATCTCTGGAAACACCATATATTTT.

This clone was detected a few times. The CDR3 bases are TGTGCCAGCAGTTCGTGGTTCAATCAGCCCCAGCATTTT. This translates into CASSSWFNQPQHF. The chain couples TRBV3-1 (or the pseudogene TRBV3-2) to TRBJ1-5; D not resolved. Germline CDR1 LGHDT, CDR2 YNNKEL (reference sequence). V was shortened by 6 bases and J by 3 bases, with 9 bases between the two germline ends. This CDR3 region has 13 residues.

The chain uses TRBV5-1 and TRBJ2-1; maybe TRBD2 (6 bases). V lost 2 bases and J 3 bases, leaving 9 bases between the germline ends. The germline V gene has CDR1 SGHRS and CDR2 YFSETQ. The CDR3 spans 14 residues. The CDR3 loop reads CASSLNGGYNEQFF. As DNA, the CDR3 is TGCGCCAGCAGCTTAAACGGGGGCTACAATGAGCAGTTCTTC.

This chain uses TRBV6-5 with TRBJ1-3, with D uncertain. Germline CDR1 reads MNHEY; CDR2 reads SVGAGI. With 0 bases removed from V and 1 base from J, the gap between germline ends came to 7 bases. This CDR3 comprises 15 residues. CDR3 nucleotide sequence: TGTGCCAGCAGTTACTCTGGTGCGTCTGGAAACACCATATATTTT. Its translation is CASSYSGASGNTIYF.

CDR3 region: CASRWTSPGELFF. CDR3 bases: TGTGCCAGCAGGTGGACTAGCCCAGGGGAGCTGTTTTTT. The V and J genes are TRBV2 and TRBJ2-2; the match to TRBD2 covers 8 bases. CDR3 length equals 13 residues. J lost 8 bases, V lost 6 bases, and 5 bases had no gene match. Germline-derived CDR1 and CDR2 are SNHLY and FYNNEI.

This chain connects TRBV28 to TRBJ2-3, with a tentative D call TRBD1 (6 bases). The V gene's germline CDR1 is MDHEN and CDR2 SYDVKM. This CDR3 comprises 14 residues. V lost 8 bases and J 1 base, leaving 13 bases between the germline ends. CDR3 region: CASERQDRTDTQYF. The CDR3 coding sequence is TGTGCCAGCGAGAGACAGGACCGCACAGATACGCAGTATTTT.

The chain is built from TRBV5-1 and TRBJ2-7; tentatively, D is TRBD1 or TRBD2 (6 bases each). The CDR3 is 14 residues long. The V end was cut by 2 bases, the J end by 2 bases, with 11 bases between. Germline CDR1 reads SGHRS; CDR2 reads YFSETQ. CDR3 protein: CASSFRRGAYEQYF. The CDR3 DNA reads TGCGCCAGCAGCTTCAGGAGGGGGGCCTACGAGCAGTACTTC.

CDR3 in DNA: TGTGCCACCAGTGTCGGAGCCATCAATGAGCAGTTCTTC. It yields the protein CATSVGAINEQFF. The genes are TRBV24-1 and TRBJ2-1, with unresolved D. The germline gives CDR1 KGHDR, CDR2 SFDVKD. Trimming took off 5 bases at V and 6 bases at J, with 10 bases between the two ends. The CDR3 totals 13 residues.

The V and J genes are TRBV4-2 and TRBJ2-7; D gene unclear. This CDR3 spans 16 amino acids. V was clipped by 4 bases and J by 0 bases, with 16 bases between them. The germline gives CDR1 LGHNA, CDR2 YNFKEQ. As DNA, the CDR3 is TGTGCCAGCAGCCCCCGAGAGGTCCTCTTCTCCTACGAGCAGTACTTC. It translates to CASSPREVLFSYEQYF.

The chain recombines TRBV11-2 with TRBJ2-3, with TRBD2 matching over 7 bases. This CDR3 has 12 residues. From germline, CDR1 is SGHAT and CDR2 FQNNGV. V dropped 4 bases and J dropped 14; count of bases not matched to a gene: 9. The CDR3 here is CASSSRGDRRYF. CDR3 in DNA: TGTGCCAGCAGCTCACGGGGGGACCGGCGGTATTTT.

J is TRBJ1-5 and V is TRBV27; D is unclear. Trimming stripped 3 bases from V and 0 bases from J, with 9 bases between. CDR1 and CDR2 from the germline V gene are MNHEY and SMNVEV (reference sequence). CDR3 length: 15 residues. The CDR3 DNA is TGTGCCAGCAGTTTTCTACCCCTTAGCAATCAGCCCCAGCATTTT. Its protein is CASSFLPLSNQPQHF.

The chain joins TRBV5-4 to TRBJ2-7, with TRBD2 identical over 7 bases. CDR3 length: 13 residues. Germline CDR1 is SGHNT and CDR2 is YYREEE (reference sequence). With V trimmed by 1 base and J by 4 bases, 2 bases remained unmatched. The CDR3 reads CASSLQAGYEQYF. CDR3 DNA: TGTGCCAGCAGCTTGCAAGCGGGGTACGAGCAGTACTTC.

The chain combines TRBV4-3 with TRBJ2-1, with no clear D. There are 15 residues in the CDR3. V was pared by 0 bases and J by 5 bases, with 11 bases between. The germline CDR1 and CDR2 sequences are LGHNA and YSLEER. The CDR3 DNA reads as TGCGCCAGCAGCCAAGATTCAGGCGTGGACAATGAGCAGTTCTTC. It codes for CASSQDSGVDNEQFF.